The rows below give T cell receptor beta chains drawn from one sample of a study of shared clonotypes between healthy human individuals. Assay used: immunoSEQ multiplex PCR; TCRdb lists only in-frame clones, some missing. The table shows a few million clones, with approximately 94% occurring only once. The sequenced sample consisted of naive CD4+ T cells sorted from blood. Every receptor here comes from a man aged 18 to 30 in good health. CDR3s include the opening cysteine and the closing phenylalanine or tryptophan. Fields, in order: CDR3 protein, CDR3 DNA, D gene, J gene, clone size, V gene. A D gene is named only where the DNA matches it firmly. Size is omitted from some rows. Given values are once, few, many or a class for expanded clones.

CDR3 protein: CASSIAGVDDGYTF
CDR3 DNA: TGTGCCAGTAGTATCGCAGGGGTCGATGATGGCTACACCTTC
D gene: -
J gene: TRBJ1-2
clone size: -
V gene: TRBV19

CDR3 protein: CASSLGVSYLYGYTF
CDR3 DNA: TGTGCCAGCAGCTTAGGTGTCAGCTACCTTTATGGCTACACCTTC
D gene: -
J gene: TRBJ1-2
clone size: once
V gene: TRBV7-2

CDR3 protein: CASSFTQGKRETQYF
CDR3 DNA: TGTGCCAGCAGCTTCACCCAGGGAAAGAGGGAGACCCAGTACTTC
D gene: -
J gene: TRBJ2-5
clone size: -
V gene: TRBV5-4

CDR3 protein: CASSWGPGGETQYF
CDR3 DNA: TGTGCCAGCAGTTGGGGGCCCGGAGGAGAGACCCAGTACTTC
D gene: -
J gene: TRBJ2-5
clone size: -
V gene: TRBV6-1

CDR3 protein: CASSSVRAGGREQYF
CDR3 DNA: TGTGCCAGCAGTTCCGTCAGGGCGGGAGGTAGGGAGCAGTACTTC
D gene: TRBD2
J gene: TRBJ2-7
clone size: -
V gene: TRBV27

CDR3 protein: CASKDLSNEKLFF
CDR3 DNA: TGTGCCAGTAAGGACCTTTCTAATGAAAAACTGTTTTTT
D gene: -
J gene: TRBJ1-4
clone size: -
V gene: TRBV19

CDR3 protein: CASSSTPGQGEQYF
CDR3 DNA: TGTGCCAGCAGCTCCACCCCGGGACAGGGCGAGCAGTACTTC
D gene: TRBD1
J gene: TRBJ2-7
clone size: -
V gene: TRBV7-2

CDR3 protein: CASSPQRFGTQYF
CDR3 DNA: TGTGCCAGCTCACCGCAAAGGTTCGGGACCCAGTACTTC
D gene: -
J gene: TRBJ2-5
clone size: -
V gene: TRBV18

CDR3 protein: CASSLDSTSTDTQYF
CDR3 DNA: TGTGCCAGCAGCTTGGATAGTACAAGCACAGATACGCAGTATTTT
D gene: -
J gene: TRBJ2-3
clone size: -
V gene: TRBV5-4

CDR3 protein: CASSQSGANVLTF
CDR3 DNA: TGCGCCAGCAGTCAGTCTGGGGCCAACGTCCTGACTTTC
D gene: -
J gene: TRBJ2-6
clone size: -
V gene: TRBV10-1

CDR3 protein: CASSPLSGGGNEQFF
CDR3 DNA: TGCGCCAGCAGCCCCCTTAGCGGGGGCGGGAATGAGCAGTTCTTC
D gene: TRBD2
J gene: TRBJ2-1
clone size: -
V gene: TRBV5-1

CDR3 protein: CASSSGETGNTIYF
CDR3 DNA: TGCGCCAGCAGCTCGGGAGAAACTGGAAACACCATATATTTT
D gene: -
J gene: TRBJ1-3
clone size: -
V gene: TRBV5-1

CDR3 protein: CATRNSNSNQPQHF
CDR3 DNA: TGTGCCACCAGAAACAGTAATAGCAATCAGCCCCAGCATTTT
D gene: -
J gene: TRBJ1-5
clone size: -
V gene: TRBV6-1

CDR3 protein: CASSLAGKGEKLFF
CDR3 DNA: TGTGCCAGCAGCTTGGCAGGGAAAGGAGAAAAACTGTTTTTT
D gene: -
J gene: TRBJ1-4
clone size: -
V gene: TRBV6-5

CDR3 protein: CASSLVPQGNEKLFF
CDR3 DNA: TGCGCCAGCAGCCTAGTCCCTCAGGGAAATGAAAAACTGTTTTTT
D gene: -
J gene: TRBJ1-4
clone size: -
V gene: TRBV5-1

CDR3 protein: CASSLGLAGGEQFF
CDR3 DNA: TGTGCCAGCAGCTTGGGACTAGCGGGAGGGGAGCAGTTCTTC
D gene: TRBD2
J gene: TRBJ2-1
clone size: -
V gene: TRBV7-2

CDR3 protein: CASSLRTGNTGELFF
CDR3 DNA: TGTGCCAGCAGCCTACGGACAGGGAACACCGGGGAGCTGTTTTTT
D gene: TRBD1
J gene: TRBJ2-2
clone size: -
V gene: TRBV9

CDR3 protein: CASSPFFYRDTGTYEQYF
CDR3 DNA: TGTGCCAGCAGCCCTTTCTTCTACCGGGACACCGGGACCTACGAGCAGTACTTC
D gene: -
J gene: TRBJ2-7
clone size: -
V gene: TRBV27

CDR3 protein: CSVGGTPSYEQYF
CDR3 DNA: TGCAGCGTTGGAGGGACCCCCTCCTACGAGCAGTACTTC
D gene: -
J gene: TRBJ2-7
clone size: -
V gene: TRBV29-1

CDR3 protein: CASSTTSGGYVTDTQYF
CDR3 DNA: TGTGCCAGCAGTACGACTAGCGGGGGGTATGTCACAGATACGCAGTATTTT
D gene: TRBD2
J gene: TRBJ2-3
clone size: -
V gene: TRBV28

CDR3 protein: CAWSAGGGHYGYTF
CDR3 DNA: TGTGCCTGGAGTGCAGGCGGTGGTCACTATGGCTACACCTTC
D gene: -
J gene: TRBJ1-2
clone size: -
V gene: TRBV30

CDR3 protein: CASSQFTTYEQYF
CDR3 DNA: TGTGCCAGCAGCCAATTTACGACCTACGAGCAGTACTTC
D gene: -
J gene: TRBJ2-7
clone size: -
V gene: TRBV4-2

CDR3 protein: CASKIGRAEVDGYTF
CDR3 DNA: TGTGCCAGCAAAATAGGTCGGGCAGAGGTGGATGGCTACACCTTC
D gene: -
J gene: TRBJ1-2
clone size: -
V gene: TRBV7-2

CDR3 protein: CASSSGSLAQETQYF
CDR3 DNA: TGCGCCAGCAGCTCTGGTTCCCTTGCCCAAGAGACCCAGTACTTC
D gene: -
J gene: TRBJ2-5
clone size: -
V gene: TRBV5-1

CDR3 protein: CASSWGGTTNEKLFF
CDR3 DNA: TGTGCCAGCAGTTGGGGAGGCACAACTAATGAAAAACTGTTTTTT
D gene: -
J gene: TRBJ1-4
clone size: -
V gene: TRBV5-8

CDR3 protein: CASSRTGTGNTIYF
CDR3 DNA: TGTGCCAGCAGTCGGACAGGGACCGGAAACACCATATATTTT
D gene: TRBD1
J gene: TRBJ1-3
clone size: few
V gene: TRBV6-5

CDR3 protein: CAWSPGLAGGQETQYF
CDR3 DNA: TGTGCCTGGAGCCCGGGACTAGCGGGGGGCCAAGAGACCCAGTACTTC
D gene: TRBD2
J gene: TRBJ2-5
clone size: -
V gene: TRBV30

CDR3 protein: CSVGGTSGSLGFNEQFF
CDR3 DNA: TGCAGCGTTGGAGGGACTAGCGGGAGTCTTGGGTTCAATGAGCAGTTCTTC
D gene: TRBD2
J gene: TRBJ2-1
clone size: -
V gene: TRBV29-1

CDR3 protein: CASKDRVGEQYF
CDR3 DNA: TGTGCCAGCAAAGACAGGGTGGGCGAGCAGTACTTC
D gene: TRBD1
J gene: TRBJ2-7
clone size: -
V gene: TRBV6-1

CDR3 protein: CASSSLNRGSSPLHF
CDR3 DNA: TGTGCCAGCAGTTCTTTAAACAGGGGCAGTTCACCCCTCCACTTT
D gene: TRBD1
J gene: TRBJ1-6
clone size: -
V gene: TRBV11-2

CDR3 protein: CASSGTSGPSTDTQYF
CDR3 DNA: TGTGCCAGCAGTGGGACGAGCGGCCCTAGCACAGATACGCAGTATTTT
D gene: -
J gene: TRBJ2-3
clone size: -
V gene: TRBV6-1

CDR3 protein: CAWSVQGYGYTF
CDR3 DNA: TGTGCCTGGAGTGTACAAGGGTATGGCTACACCTTC
D gene: -
J gene: TRBJ1-2
clone size: -
V gene: TRBV30

CDR3 protein: CASLNRLAAFDEQFF
CDR3 DNA: TGTGCCAGCTTGAACCGGCTAGCGGCCTTCGATGAGCAGTTCTTC
D gene: TRBD2
J gene: TRBJ2-1
clone size: -
V gene: TRBV18

CDR3 protein: CASSVVPTPGGGNTIYF
CDR3 DNA: TGTGCCAGCAGCGTAGTCCCCACACCCGGAGGTGGAAACACCATATATTTT
D gene: -
J gene: TRBJ1-3
clone size: once
V gene: TRBV9

CDR3 protein: CASSVSGNTEAFF
CDR3 DNA: TGTGCCAGCAGCGTATCCGGGAACACTGAAGCTTTCTTT
D gene: -
J gene: TRBJ1-1
clone size: few
V gene: TRBV9

CDR3 protein: CATRVGQGNYGYTF
CDR3 DNA: TGTGCCACCCGGGTAGGACAGGGGAACTATGGCTACACCTTC
D gene: TRBD1
J gene: TRBJ1-2
clone size: -
V gene: TRBV10-3

CDR3 protein: CASGFSPTAQTFTYNSPLHF
CDR3 DNA: TGTGCTAGTGGTTTTTCTCCGACAGCCCAGACCTTCACATATAATTCACCCCTCCACTTT
D gene: -
J gene: TRBJ1-6
clone size: -
V gene: TRBV12-5

CDR3 protein: CASSFVGLTDTQYF
CDR3 DNA: TGTGCCAGCAGCTTTGTGGGACTAACAGATACGCAGTATTTT
D gene: TRBD2
J gene: TRBJ2-3
clone size: -
V gene: TRBV7-2

CDR3 protein: CSVDPPFDEQYF
CDR3 DNA: TGCAGCGTGGACCCGCCGTTTGACGAGCAGTACTTC
D gene: -
J gene: TRBJ2-7
clone size: -
V gene: TRBV29-1

CDR3 protein: CAWSVRATYEQYF
CDR3 DNA: TGTGCCTGGAGTGTACGGGCTACATACGAGCAGTACTTC
D gene: -
J gene: TRBJ2-7
clone size: -
V gene: TRBV30

CDR3 protein: CASSEQVLGQPQHF
CDR3 DNA: TGTGCCAGCAGTGAACAGGTTCTTGGTCAGCCCCAGCATTTT
D gene: -
J gene: TRBJ1-5
clone size: -
V gene: TRBV2

CDR3 protein: CASSYSGQNTGELFF
CDR3 DNA: TGTGCCAGCAGTTACTCGGGACAGAACACCGGGGAGCTGTTTTTT
D gene: -
J gene: TRBJ2-2
clone size: once
V gene: TRBV6-5

CDR3 protein: CSTGAGETQYF
CDR3 DNA: TGCAGTACAGGGGCAGGAGAGACCCAGTACTTC
D gene: TRBD1
J gene: TRBJ2-5
clone size: -
V gene: TRBV29-1

CDR3 protein: CASSRRGAPPGGLTDTQYF
CDR3 DNA: TGCGCCAGCAGTCGCCGGGGGGCTCCCCCCGGGGGACTCACAGATACGCAGTATTTT
D gene: -
J gene: TRBJ2-3
clone size: -
V gene: TRBV5-1

CDR3 protein: CASSFPDRGPNNEQFF
CDR3 DNA: TGCGCCAGCAGCTTCCCGGACAGGGGACCTAACAATGAGCAGTTCTTC
D gene: TRBD1
J gene: TRBJ2-1
clone size: -
V gene: TRBV5-1

CDR3 protein: CATLGGAGEETQYF
CDR3 DNA: TGTGCCACCTTGGGTGGCGCGGGGGAAGAGACCCAGTACTTC
D gene: TRBD2
J gene: TRBJ2-5
clone size: -
V gene: TRBV6-5